The 26 T cell receptor beta chains given below trace back to one sample, sequenced in a study of neurological immune-mediated disorders. One entry per CDR3 protein results from TCRdb running MiXCR on the 5' RACE reads. This repertoire shows 50,000 to 80,000 distinct CDR3 sequences, 4.5% found once; its top ten account for 6.9%. The sample consisted of PBMCs. These receptors all come from a man aged 25-40 years with multiple sclerosis.

Ten or more counts support this clonotype. The chain links TRBV5-1 to TRBJ1-2; D is possibly TRBD1 (5 bases). Germline CDR1 and CDR2: SGHRS and YFSETQ. The germline V and J ends were trimmed by 2 bases and 0 bases, with 14 bases remaining between them. The CDR3 runs 16 residues. The CDR3 reads CASSLASQGANYGYTF. The CDR3 nucleotides read TGCGCCAGCAGCTTAGCAAGCCAGGGAGCTAACTATGGCTACACCTTC.

The chain has TRBV29-1 and TRBJ1-5, with unresolved D. Germline V gene sequence: CDR1 SQVTM, CDR2 ANQGSEA. CDR3 length: 13 amino acids. V was cut by 4 bases and J by 1 base, with 8 bases left in between. CDR3 amino acids: CSVVAGSNQPQHF. Written as DNA, the CDR3 is TGCAGCGTTGTGGCGGGGAGCAATCAGCCCCAGCATTTT.

The chain uses TRBV7-8 and TRBJ1-5; D unresolved. The CDR3 length is 13 residues. V was trimmed by 7 bases and J by 4 bases, leaving 11 bases between them. The V gene's germline CDR1 is SGHVS and CDR2 FQNEAQ. The CDR3 loop is CASTVNLNQPQHF. CDR3 DNA sequence: TGTGCCAGCACCGTAAACTTGAATCAGCCCCAGCATTTT.

This clonotype has just a few counts. V and J are TRBV25-1 and TRBJ2-7; the D call may be TRBD1 or TRBD2 (6 bases each). CDR1 and CDR2 from the germline V gene are MGHDK and SYGVNS. Trimming pared 1 base from V and 0 bases from J, leaving 7 bases between. This CDR3 spans 14 amino acids. CDR3 loop: CASSESGASYEQYF. In DNA, the CDR3 is TGTGCCAGCAGTGAATCGGGGGCCTCCTACGAGCAGTACTTC.

This clonotype has a count of ten or more. This chain uses TRBV7-2 with TRBJ2-7, with D maybe TRBD2 (6 bases). The germline V gene encodes CDR1 SGHTA and CDR2 FQGNSA. The CDR3 is 12 residues long. The ends were cut back, 2 bases at V and 7 bases at J, with 9 bases in the middle. CDR3 sequence (DNA): TGTGCCAGCAGCTTAAGGAGGGAAGAGCAGTACTTC. Amino acids: CASSLRREEQYF.

A note on this clonotype: One base away lies a much larger clone, so this may be a sequencing read error. V is TRBV20-1 and J is TRBJ1-1; no clear D gene. The CDR3 runs to 13 residues. Between the trimmed V and J ends, which lost 3 bases and 3 bases, there was a span of 11 bases. Germline CDR1 is DFQATT and CDR2 is SNEGSKA (reference sequence). Here the CDR3 reads CSARGQSDTEAFF. DNA for the CDR3: TGCAGTGCTAGGGGCCAATCGGACACTGAAGCTTTCTTT.

This clonotype was picked up a small number of times. This sequence joins TRBV20-1 and TRBJ2-5; D gene unclear. There are 15 residues in the CDR3. Per germline, CDR1 DFQATT and CDR2 SNEGSKA (reference sequence). V lost 2 bases to trimming and J lost 1 base, with 14 bases between them. The CDR3 DNA reads TGCAGTGCTAGATCCCGCGGACCTAGCCAAGAGACCCAGTACTTC. It encodes CSARSRGPSQETQYF.

Many counts were recorded for this clonotype. V gene TRBV3-1 combines with J gene TRBJ1-1; TRBD1 might be the D (5 bases). V shed 5 bases and J shed 3 bases, with 13 bases lying between them. CDR1 and CDR2 from the germline V gene are LGHDT and YNNKEL (reference sequence). The CDR3 runs 14 residues. The DNA of the CDR3 is TGTGCCAGCAGCTTTGGGACGGGGTACACTGAAGCTTTCTTT. Encoded protein: CASSFGTGYTEAFF.

This clonotype was found a few times. The gene calls are TRBV2 and TRBJ2-3, with 9 bases aligning to TRBD1. The CDR3 totals 14 residues. Germline values: CDR1 SNHLY, CDR2 FYNNEI. J was trimmed by 3 bases and V by 11 bases; bases with no gene match: 9. Here the CDR3 reads CASFGDRETDTQYF. CDR3 nucleotides: TGTGCCTCGTTCGGGGACAGGGAAACAGATACGCAGTATTTT.

This clonotype was found many times. This chain connects TRBV5-1 to TRBJ2-2, with D possibly matching TRBD1 (6 bases). The CDR3 runs 17 residues. The V and J ends lost 1 base and 1 base respectively, with 14 bases between them. Looked up from germline, CDR1 is SGHRS and CDR2 is YFSETQ. The CDR3 region has the DNA TGCGCCAGCAGCTTGCTCGGGACAACTATGAACACCGGGGAGCTGTTTTTT. Translated: CASSLLGTTMNTGELFF. Looking up the rest from reference TRBV5-1 and TRBJ2-2 gives the full variable domain: KAGVTQTPRYLIKTRGQQVTLSCSPISGHRSVSWYQQTPGQGLQFLFEYFSETQRNKGNFPGRFSGRQFSNSRSEMNVSTLELGDSALYLCASSLLGTTMNTGELFFGEGSRLTVL.

This clonotype has just a few counts. The chain uses TRBV5-1 and TRBJ1-1; 8 bases agree with TRBD1. Germline CDR1 and CDR2: SGHRS and YFSETQ. V dropped 9 bases and J dropped 0; count of bases not matched to a gene: 4. This CDR3 comprises 13 residues. CDR3 DNA: TGCGCCACCGGGACAGGCTTGAACACTGAAGCTTTCTTT. It translates to CATGTGLNTEAFF.

Many counts were recorded for this clonotype. This chain connects TRBV12-3 or TRBV12-4 to TRBJ2-2; maybe TRBD2 (6 bases). This CDR3 spans 14 amino acids. Deletions cut 1 base from V and 5 bases from J, with 8 bases between. Here the CDR3 reads CASSLEGGTGELFF. DNA of the CDR3: TGTGCCAGCAGTTTAGAGGGAGGAACCGGGGAGCTGTTTTTT.

This clonotype was seen at least ten times. J is TRBJ1-1 and V is TRBV12-3 or TRBV12-4, with D perhaps matching TRBD1 (5 bases). CDR3 length: 14 amino acids. V shed 4 bases and J shed 1 base, with 10 bases lying between them. The CDR3 protein is CASSSRGGNTEAFF. The CDR3 nucleotides are TGTGCCAGCAGTTCCCGTGGGGGGAACACTGAAGCTTTCTTT.

In this sample, this clonotype turned up many times. This rearrangement joins TRBV18 to TRBJ1-2; 7 bases fit TRBD1. V lost 4 bases, J lost 4 bases, and 3 bases stayed unmatched. The CDR3 has 13 amino acids. CDR1 is KGHSH and CDR2 is LQKENI in the germline V gene. Written as DNA, the CDR3 is TGTGCCAGCTCACAAGGGACAGTCTATGGCTACACCTTC. Translated: CASSQGTVYGYTF.

This clonotype was observed a handful of times. The rearrangement joins TRBV20-1 to TRBJ1-2; TRBD1 is a possible D gene (6 bases). Germline CDR1 and CDR2: DFQATT and SNEGSKA (reference sequence). This CDR3 spans 13 amino acids. V dropped 5 bases and J dropped 4 bases, with 14 bases sitting between them. CDR3 residues: CSASAGTFYGYTF. The CDR3, as DNA: TGCAGTGCTTCTGCCGGGACATTCTATGGCTACACCTTC.

This clonotype was detected a few times. The V and J genes are TRBV20-1 and TRBJ1-5; no clear D. CDR1 is DFQATT and CDR2 is SNEGSKA in the germline V gene (reference sequence). This CDR3 has 12 amino acids. Trimming removed 7 bases from V and 0 bases from J, with 7 bases in between. The CDR3 nucleotides are TGCAGTGGGGGTAGTAGCAATCAGCCCCAGCATTTT. It encodes CSGGSSNQPQHF.

This clonotype has only a few counts. This chain uses TRBV24-1 with TRBJ2-5; 7 positions match TRBD2. The J segment lost 4 bases and the V segment lost 9 bases, leaving 7 bases of the junction unmatched. This CDR3 has 13 residues. Germline values: CDR1 KGHDR, CDR2 SFDVKD. The DNA of the CDR3 is TGTGCCACCGAAGATCCGGGGGGAGAGACCCAGTACTTC. Residues: CATEDPGGETQYF.

This clonotype was seen ten or more times. This chain joins TRBV14 and TRBJ2-7; TRBD1 matches at 9 bases. This CDR3 spans 13 amino acids. The V gene end was trimmed by 4 bases and the J gene end by 6 bases; junction bases not matched to a gene: 4. The germline CDR1 and CDR2 sequences are SGHDN and FVKESK. The DNA of the CDR3 is TGTGCCAGCAGCCTATGGACAGGGGCCGAGCAGTACGTC. Translating gives CASSLWTGAEQYV.

Many counts were recorded for this clonotype. CDR3: CASSVEGGSLYGYTF. Here the CDR3 DNA reads TGTGCCAGCAGCGTAGAAGGGGGCAGCCTCTATGGCTACACCTTC. V gene TRBV9 combines with J gene TRBJ1-2; 7 bases are shared with TRBD1. Germline lookup yields CDR1 SGDLS and CDR2 YYNGEE. V trimming: 0 bases; J trimming: 4 bases; junction bases outside the gene matches: 6. This CDR3 contains 15 residues.

This clonotype was observed at least ten times. The V call is TRBV29-1, the J call TRBJ1-5; the match to TRBD1 covers 7 bases. This CDR3 spans 16 amino acids. CDR1 is SQVTM and CDR2 is ANQGSEA in the germline V gene. V shed 2 bases, J shed 2 bases, and the junction held 9 bases outside the gene matches. The CDR3 reads CSVEPTGRGGNQPQHF. The CDR3 nucleotides read TGCAGCGTTGAACCGACAGGGAGGGGGGGCAATCAGCCCCAGCATTTT.

Many counts were recorded for this clonotype. The chain is built from TRBV7-9 and TRBJ2-5; weak D call: TRBD2 (6 bases). Per the germline V gene, CDR1 is SEHNR and CDR2 is FQNEAQ (reference sequence). The CDR3 length is 14 residues. V dropped 1 base and J dropped 5 bases, with 11 bases sitting between them. The CDR3 is CASSLGAGRETQYF. The CDR3 coding sequence is TGTGCCAGCAGCTTAGGCGCAGGGAGGGAGACCCAGTACTTC. Full variable domain (remainder filled in from reference TRBV7-9 and TRBJ2-5): DTGVSQNPRHKITKRGQNVTFRCDPISEHNRLYWYRQTLGQGPEFLTYFQNEAQLEKSRLLSDRFSAERPKGSFSTLEIQRTEQGDSAMYLCASSLGAGRETQYFGPGTRLLVL.

The V and J genes are TRBV14 and TRBJ2-7; D may match TRBD1 or TRBD2 (5 bases each). CDR3 length: 15 amino acids. Deletions cut 1 base from V and 2 bases from J, with 12 bases between. Germline V gives CDR1 SGHDN, CDR2 FVKESK. CDR3 DNA: TGTGCCAGCAGCCAAGGGGGGAGACAAGCCTACGAGCAGTACTTC. Translated, it gives CASSQGGRQAYEQYF.

This clonotype was detected only a few times. CDR3 bases: TGCGCCAGCAGCCCGGGACAGGGGGGGATTACAGATACGCAGTATTTT. Protein product: CASSPGQGGITDTQYF. The chain carries TRBV5-1 and TRBJ2-3, with TRBD1 identical over 11 bases. V gave up 4 bases and J gave up 3 bases; unmatched junction bases: 7. The CDR3 is 16 amino acids. The germline V gene encodes CDR1 SGHRS and CDR2 YFSETQ. The full variable domain, in which reference TRBV5-1 and TRBJ2-3 provide the parts outside the CDR3, is KAGVTQTPRYLIKTRGQQVTLSCSPISGHRSVSWYQQTPGQGLQFLFEYFSETQRNKGNFPGRFSGRQFSNSRSEMNVSTLELGDSALYLCASSPGQGGITDTQYFGPGTRLTVL.

This clonotype was detected a few times. This sequence joins TRBV6-5 and TRBJ1-1; D remains unclear. CDR3 length: 15 amino acids. Germline V lookup: CDR1 MNHEY, CDR2 SVGAGI. V lost 4 bases and J lost 6, with 18 bases in between. DNA for the CDR3: TGTGCCAGCAGTTTCCTATCAGGACGATCACCTGAAGCTTTCTTT. This gives the protein CASSFLSGRSPEAFF.

This clonotype was detected many times. The chain employs TRBV7-9 and TRBJ2-1; a possible D gene is TRBD2 (6 bases). In germline, CDR1 is SEHNR, CDR2 FQNEAQ (reference sequence). Deletions cut 5 bases from V and 4 bases from J, with 18 bases between. This CDR3 is built from 16 residues. For the CDR3, the DNA is TGTGCCAGCAGCGCCAAGACTGGGGGGAAATACAATGAGCAGTTCTTC. It is translated as CASSAKTGGKYNEQFF.

The rearrangement joins TRBV9 to TRBJ2-7; weak D call: TRBD2 (7 bases). The CDR3 loop spans 15 amino acids. CDR1 SGDLS and CDR2 YYNGEE come from the germline V gene. V lost 0 bases and J lost 2, with 12 bases in between. This chain's CDR3 is CASSVAEGGPYEQYF. CDR3 DNA sequence: TGTGCCAGCAGCGTAGCTGAGGGGGGGCCCTACGAGCAGTACTTC.